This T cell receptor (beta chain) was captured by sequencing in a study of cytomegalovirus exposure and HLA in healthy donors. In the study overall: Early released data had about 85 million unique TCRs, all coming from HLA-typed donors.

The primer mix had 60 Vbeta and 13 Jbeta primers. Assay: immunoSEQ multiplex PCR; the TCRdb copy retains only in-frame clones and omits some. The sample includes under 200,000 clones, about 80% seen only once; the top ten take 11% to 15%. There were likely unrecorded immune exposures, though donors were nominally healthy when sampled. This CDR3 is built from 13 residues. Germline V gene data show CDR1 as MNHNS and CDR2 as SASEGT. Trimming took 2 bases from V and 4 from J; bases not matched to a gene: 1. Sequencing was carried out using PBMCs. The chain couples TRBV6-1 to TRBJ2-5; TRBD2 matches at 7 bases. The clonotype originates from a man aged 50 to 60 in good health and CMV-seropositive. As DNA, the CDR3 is TGTGCCAGCAGTGAATGGGAGGGAGAGACCCAGTACTTC. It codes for CASSEWEGETQYF.